Following are 27 T cell receptor beta chains from one sample sequenced in a study of low-dose radiotherapy and immunotherapy resistance in tumors. Amplification of TCRs used a constant-region primer and V-primer adapter for approximately 19 PCR cycles. TCRdb re-called the reads through MiXCR, storing one row per CDR3 protein. The sample lists some 45,000 distinct CDR3 sequences, around 11% occurring once. As to time point: before trial treatment. The sequencing used PBMCs, collected before treatment. These receptors all stem from a female donor with ovarian cancer.

This clonotype was seen ten or more times. The V call is TRBV4-1, the J call TRBJ1-2; no firm D call. Looked up from germline, CDR1 is MGHRA and CDR2 is YSYEKL. The CDR3 has 15 residues. V shed 4 bases and J shed 4 bases, with 16 bases lying between them. The CDR3, as DNA: TGCGCCAGCAGCCCTGGTGGTACAGCGGGCTATGGCTACACCTTC. Amino acid sequence: CASSPGGTAGYGYTF.

This clonotype has ten or more counts. The chain carries TRBV20-1 and TRBJ1-5; D gene ambiguous. Germline assignment: CDR1 DFQATT and CDR2 SNEGSKA (reference sequence). V was clipped by 1 base and J by 1 base, with 11 bases between them. CDR3 length equals 15 residues. DNA of the CDR3: TGCAGTGCTAGAGTATCCCAGGAAAGCAATCAGCCCCAGCATTTT. This gives the protein CSARVSQESNQPQHF.

Many counts were recorded for this clonotype. V gene TRBV10-3 combines with J gene TRBJ2-7; TRBD2 might be the D (7 bases). Germline V lookup: CDR1 ENHRY, CDR2 SYGVKD. CDR3 length: 14 residues. Deletions cut 4 bases from V and 2 bases from J, with 12 bases between. CDR3 in amino acids: CAISVGGAAYEQYF. The CDR3 nucleotides read TGTGCCATCAGTGTTGGGGGGGCCGCCTACGAGCAGTACTTC.

In its sample, this clonotype was seen many times. This chain links TRBV7-2 with TRBJ2-1; TRBD2 matches at 13 bases. CDR3 length: 20 residues. Germline assignment: CDR1 SGHTA and CDR2 FQGNSA. J was trimmed by 0 bases and V by 5 bases; bases with no gene match: 13. This CDR3 reads CASSILLAGGPQSSYNEQFF. The CDR3 DNA is TGTGCCAGCAGCATACTACTAGCGGGGGGGCCTCAGAGCTCCTACAATGAGCAGTTCTTC.

In this sample, this clonotype turned up many times. This sequence joins TRBV7-9 and TRBJ2-1, with TRBD1 as a possible D gene (6 bases). This CDR3 spans 16 amino acids. CDR1 is SEHNR and CDR2 is FQNEAQ in the germline V gene (reference sequence). The V gene lost 2 bases and the J gene lost 0 bases, with 11 bases spanning the gap. This chain's CDR3 is CASSLPGHPSYNEQFF. The CDR3 DNA follows: TGTGCCAGCAGCTTACCGGGACACCCCTCCTACAATGAGCAGTTCTTC.

This clonotype was picked up many times. V usage is TRBV6-4 and J usage is TRBJ2-2; TRBD1 is a possible D gene (5 bases). CDR3 length equals 16 residues. V lost 2 bases to trimming and J lost 0 bases, with 10 bases between them. Germline V gene lookup returns CDR1 MRHNA and CDR2 SNTAGT. The CDR3 DNA reads as TGTGCCAGCAGTGACCACCCAGGGCCGAACACCGGGGAGCTGTTTTTT. It yields the protein CASSDHPGPNTGELFF.

This clonotype was seen many times. The chain uses TRBV28 and TRBJ2-2, with 12 bases aligning to TRBD2. CDR1 MDHEN and CDR2 SYDVKM come from the germline V gene. This CDR3 has 17 amino acids. The V segment lost 3 bases and the J segment 6 bases; nucleotides outside the gene matches: 8. The CDR3: CASSLRSSGRGPGELFF. As DNA, the CDR3 is TGTGCCAGCAGTTTGAGGTCTAGCGGGAGGGGCCCCGGGGAGCTGTTTTTT.

There are many counts of this clonotype. The chain employs TRBV18 and TRBJ2-4; perhaps D is TRBD1 or TRBD2 (7 bases each). CDR1 is KGHSH, CDR2 LQKENI, per germline. The V and J ends lost 3 bases and 10 bases respectively, with 16 bases between them. The CDR3 is 14 amino acids. The chain's CDR3 is CASSPGGTDPIQYF. DNA for the CDR3: TGTGCCAGCTCACCGGGGGGGACAGACCCAATTCAGTACTTC.

In this sample, this clonotype turned up many times. CDR3 sequence: CAGQIRDRILSSYNEQFF. In nucleotides, the CDR3 is TGTGCCGGCCAAATAAGGGACAGGATCTTAAGCTCCTACAATGAGCAGTTCTTC. The V and J genes are TRBV7-3 and TRBJ2-1, with TRBD1 matching 8 bases. The CDR3 contains 18 residues. V shed 11 bases and J 0 bases; nucleotides not matched to a gene: 18. Germline lookup yields CDR1 SGHTA and CDR2 FQGTGA.

This clonotype was seen repeatedly, ten times or more. The V call is TRBV19, the J call TRBJ1-1; D is perhaps TRBD1 (5 bases). Trimming took off 5 bases at V and 5 bases at J, with 6 bases between the two ends. This CDR3 spans 11 amino acids. CDR1 is LNHDA and CDR2 is SQIVND in the germline V gene (reference sequence). CDR3 nucleotide sequence: TGTGCCAGTAGTTGGGGGACTGAAGCTTTCTTT. It translates to CASSWGTEAFF. Full variable domain (outside the CDR3, taken from reference TRBV19 and TRBJ1-1): DGGITQSPKYLFRKEGQNVTLSCEQNLNHDAMYWYRQDPGQGLRLIYYSQIVNDFQKGDIAEGYSVSREKKESFPLTVTSAQKNPTAFYLCASSWGTEAFFGQGTRLTVV.

V and J are TRBV3-1 and TRBJ1-1; no reliable D call. Trimming stripped 6 bases from V and 0 bases from J, with 11 bases between. Germline V lookup: CDR1 LGHDT, CDR2 YNNKEL (reference sequence). The CDR3 totals 14 residues. The CDR3: CASSRLSMNTEAFF. The CDR3 DNA sequence: TGTGCCAGCAGTCGACTGTCTATGAACACTGAAGCTTTCTTT.

This clonotype has ten or more counts. V gene TRBV1 combines with J gene TRBJ2-1; the table calls TRBD2, which could not be checked here. TRBV1 is recorded as a pseudogene. CDR3 size: 16 residues. CDR3 amino acids: CTSSQGAGVGYNEQFF. CDR3 nucleotides: TGCACCAGCAGCCAAGGGGCGGGAGTGGGTTACAATGAGCAGTTCTTC.

This clonotype occurred many times. The J gene is TRBJ2-7, the V gene TRBV7-2; D unresolved. Germline V gene sequence: CDR1 SGHTA, CDR2 FQGNSA. This CDR3 region has 15 residues. Trimming removed 1 base from V and 1 base from J, with 11 bases in between. The CDR3: CASSLEPLASYEQYF. The CDR3 nucleotides are TGTGCCAGCAGCTTAGAGCCCCTTGCGTCCTACGAGCAGTACTTC.

This clonotype occurred many times. The V call is TRBV10-3, the J call TRBJ1-5; 7 bases are a match to TRBD1. The CDR3 loop spans 15 amino acids. The germline gives CDR1 ENHRY, CDR2 SYGVKD. Trimming took 5 bases from V and 8 from J; bases not matched to a gene: 12. The CDR3: CAISPRQGPREPQHF. In DNA form, the CDR3 reads TGTGCCATCAGTCCTCGACAGGGTCCGCGAGAGCCCCAGCATTTT.

This clonotype was counted at least ten times. The DNA for the CDR3 is TGTGCCAGCAGTGCCCGGGACAGAGCCCAAGAGACCCAGTACTTC. It is translated as CASSARDRAQETQYF. The chain recombines TRBV6-8 with TRBJ2-5, with 7 bases fitting TRBD1. J gave up 1 base and V 5 bases, and 7 bases lay outside the gene matches. The V gene's germline CDR1 is MNHGY and CDR2 SAAAGT. The CDR3 spans 15 residues.

J is TRBJ2-2 and V is TRBV9; no firm D call. V was trimmed by 0 bases and J by 0 bases, leaving 9 bases between them. The CDR3 is made up of 16 amino acids. Germline V gives CDR1 SGDLS, CDR2 YYNGEE. The CDR3, as DNA: TGTGCCAGCAGCGTAGGAGGCGGAACGAACACCGGGGAGCTGTTTTTT. Its protein product is CASSVGGGTNTGELFF.

This clonotype came up many times. The chain has TRBV14 and TRBJ2-7, with a possible D match to TRBD1 (5 bases). Looked up from germline, CDR1 is SGHDN and CDR2 is FVKESK. V shed 1 base and J shed 3 bases, with 22 bases lying between them. The length of the CDR3 is 18 residues. CDR3 in DNA: TGTGCCAGCAGCCAAGGGAAGGGGCTGGGAATGTCAAACTACGAGCAGTACTTC. Residues: CASSQGKGLGMSNYEQYF.

Turning to this clonotype: A far larger clone lies a single base away; this is likely a read error. The chain recombines TRBV5-8 with TRBJ2-1; 9 positions match TRBD2. CDR1 and CDR2 (germline): SGHTS, YDEGEE. This CDR3 is built from 15 residues. CDR3 sequence reads: CASSSADRGGGELFF. DNA for the CDR3: TGTGCCAGCAGCTCCGCCGACCGCGGGGGGGGTGAGCTGTTCTTC.

This clonotype was seen repeatedly, ten times or more. The chain employs TRBV5-6 and TRBJ1-2; TRBD1 aligns across 8 bases. The CDR3 is 17 residues long. Germline loops: CDR1 SGHDT, CDR2 YYEEEE. The V gene end was trimmed by 0 bases and the J gene end by 4 bases; junction bases not matched to a gene: 11. The CDR3 nucleotides read TGTGCCAGCAGCTTGGAGGGGGGACCAGGGGGCGTCTATGGCTACACCTTC. Its translation: CASSLEGGPGGVYGYTF. Full variable domain (missing parts from reference TRBV5-6 and TRBJ1-2): DAGVTQSPTHLIKTRGQQVTLRCSPKSGHDTVSWYQQALGQGPQFIFQYYEEEERQRGNFPDRFSGHQFPNYSSELNVNALLLGDSALYLCASSLEGGPGGVYGYTFGSGTRLTVV.

V and J are TRBV28 and TRBJ2-2; no clear D. This CDR3 comprises 11 residues. Germline-derived CDR1 and CDR2 are MDHEN and SYDVKM. Trimming removed 4 bases from V and 5 bases from J, with 2 bases in between. The DNA for the CDR3 is TGTGCCAGCAGTTGGACCGGGGAGCTGTTTTTT. It translates to CASSWTGELFF.

This clonotype was detected ten times or more. The rearrangement links TRBV7-8 to TRBJ2-3; 7 bases map to TRBD2. Germline loops: CDR1 SGHVS, CDR2 FQNEAQ. V shed 1 base and J 9 bases; nucleotides not matched to a gene: 4. CDR3 length: 13 amino acids. The CDR3 spells CASSLVERDTQYF. The CDR3 nucleotides are TGTGCCAGCAGCTTAGTGGAGCGGGACACGCAGTATTTT.

This clonotype has at least ten counts. CDR3 region: CASSLRGDGTQYF. For the CDR3, the DNA is TGTGCCAGCAGCTTACGGGGGGATGGTACGCAGTATTTT. The rearrangement links TRBV7-8 to TRBJ2-3; 7 nucleotides match TRBD2. The CDR3 is 13 amino acids. V lost 2 bases, J lost 8 bases, and 4 bases stayed unmatched. Germline assignment: CDR1 SGHVS and CDR2 FQNEAQ.

In this sample, this clonotype turned up many times. The chain carries TRBV7-9 and TRBJ2-3, with D tentatively TRBD1 (6 bases). Germline assignment: CDR1 SEHNR and CDR2 FQNEAQ (reference sequence). Between the trimmed V and J ends, which lost 1 base and 2 bases, there was a span of 16 bases. The CDR3 totals 17 residues. CDR3: CASSLVAGTPFTDTQYF. CDR3 DNA: TGTGCCAGCAGCTTAGTGGCTGGGACACCGTTCACAGATACGCAGTATTTT.

The chain employs TRBV18 and TRBJ2-5; D is ambiguous. V was pared by 3 bases and J by 2 bases, with 10 bases between. Germline V CDR1 and CDR2: KGHSH, LQKENI. CDR3 length: 14 residues. The CDR3: CASSPFVQQETQYF. DNA for the CDR3: TGTGCCAGCTCACCGTTCGTGCAACAAGAGACCCAGTACTTC.

This clonotype was detected ten times or more. The V and J genes are TRBV6-6 and TRBJ1-2; D is perhaps TRBD1 (6 bases). Germline V gives CDR1 MNHNY, CDR2 SVGAGI (reference sequence). V lost 8 bases to trimming and J lost 4 bases, with 17 bases between them. The CDR3 is made up of 14 amino acids. The CDR3, as DNA: TGTGCCAGCGGGTTTCCAGGGGAAACCTATGGCTACACCTTC. Amino acids: CASGFPGETYGYTF.

This clonotype was counted ten times or more. This chain links TRBV28 with TRBJ2-7, with D unresolved. V was cut by 6 bases and J by 2 bases, with 17 bases left in between. The CDR3 length is 15 residues. Germline assignment: CDR1 MDHEN and CDR2 SYDVKM. Written as DNA, the CDR3 is TGTGCCAGCAGCCGAGAAACATTTAGGACCTACGAGCAGTACTTC. It codes for CASSRETFRTYEQYF.

This clonotype was observed many times. The chain combines TRBV25-1 with TRBJ2-1, with D uncertain. V was trimmed by 3 bases and J by 6 bases, leaving 9 bases between them. CDR1 MGHDK and CDR2 SYGVNS come from the germline V gene. There are 13 residues in the CDR3. Written as DNA, the CDR3 is TGTGCCAGCAGTGAGAGGAGCGTCAATGAGCAGTTCTTC. Its translation: CASSERSVNEQFF.